A selection of T cell receptor beta chains follows, all from one sample in a study of blood T cell repertoires in COVID-19. Here immunoSEQ multiplex PCR was the method, and the copy in TCRdb shows in-frame clones only, minus some. This sample carries hundreds of thousands of clones, 70% to 90% of them seen once, and the ten largest clones take approximately 2.5%. Sequenced input: peripheral blood. The receptor source for this set is a woman aged 60 to 75 with COVID-19, enrolled during active disease. Each CDR3 is given with its conserved first and last residue. D genes are given only for firm matches. For some rows the clone size is stated as once, few or many, or as a class when expanded; others skip it.

>-|few|TRBJ2-2|TRBV18
TGTGCCAGCTCACCTCAGGGCACCGGGGAGCTGTTTTTT
CASSPQGTGELFF
>-|-|TRBJ2-7|TRBV5-6
TGTGCCAGCAGCTTGGCACAGGGAGTAGCCTACGAGCAGTACTTC
CASSLAQGVAYEQYF
>-|-|TRBJ1-1|TRBV12-3/TRBV12-4
TGTGCCAGCAGTTCCCCCCCCAGTGAAGCTTTCTTT
CASSSPPSEAFF
>-|-|TRBJ1-2|TRBV6-5
TGTGCCAGCAGTACCCGGAGAGAAGCTAACTATGGCTACACCTTC
CASSTRREANYGYTF
>TRBD2|-|TRBJ2-3|TRBV9
TGTGCCAGCAGCGTAGTCCCTAGCGGGGGTGTCCGAGATACGCAGTATTTT
CASSVVPSGGVRDTQYF
>-|-|TRBJ1-4|TRBV13
TGTGCCAGCAGCTTAGGCCCAGGGACGGGGGGAAAACTGTTTTTT
CASSLGPGTGGKLFF
>TRBD2|-|TRBJ2-5|TRBV7-8
TGTGCCAGCAGCTCGTTAGCGGGGGGGCTAGGGACCCAGTACTTC
CASSSLAGGLGTQYF
>-|-|TRBJ1-2|TRBV7-2
TGTGCCAGCAGAATACAGGGATACTATGGCTACACCTTC
CASRIQGYYGYTF
>TRBD2|-|TRBJ2-1|TRBV18
TGTGCCAGCTCACCAGTCACTAGCGGGGGGGCAGGTGAGCAGTTCTTC
CASSPVTSGGAGEQFF
>TRBD1|-|TRBJ2-1|TRBV30
TGTGCCTGGAGTCCTCCCGGGACAGGGCCAAAAGAGCAGTTCTTC
CAWSPPGTGPKEQFF
>TRBD1|-|TRBJ2-7|TRBV5-1
TGCGCCAGCAGTACCGGGACAGGAGCCTACGAGCAGTACTTC
CASSTGTGAYEQYF
>-|few|TRBJ1-2|TRBV29-1
TGCAGCTACGCGGGTTCTTCGTATGGCTACACCTTC
CSYAGSSYGYTF
>-|-|TRBJ1-5|TRBV19
TGTGCCAGTAGTTTGACCATTAGACCAGGACACGACAATCAGCCCCAGCATTTT
CASSLTIRPGHDNQPQHF
>TRBD1|once|TRBJ1-4|TRBV27
TGTGCCAGCAGTACTCACCGGGACAGAGACGAAAAACTGTTTTTT
CASSTHRDRDEKLFF
>TRBD1|-|TRBJ1-2|TRBV4-2
TGTGCCAGCAGCCAGGGACAGGGGTTTCCCACGGCAGGCGGCTACACCTTC
CASSQGQGFPTAGGYTF
>TRBD2|-|TRBJ2-3|TRBV9
TGTGCCAGCAGCGTAAGTCGCGGGGGGGCATCAGTTGGCACAGATACGCAGTATTTT
CASSVSRGGASVGTDTQYF
>-|-|TRBJ2-2|TRBV5-1
TGCGCCAGCAGTTTCAGGGGCCCAAACACCGGGGAGCTGTTTTTT
CASSFRGPNTGELFF
>-|-|TRBJ1-5|TRBV20-1
TGCAGTGCTAGTGCGGGGAGAAGCAATCAGCCCCAGCATTTT
CSASAGRSNQPQHF
>-|-|TRBJ2-7|TRBV7-9
TGTGCCAGCAGCCCGCCGACAACTCCGAAAGAGCAGTACTTC
CASSPPTTPKEQYF
>TRBD1|-|TRBJ1-2|TRBV5-1
TGCGCCAGCAGGCGGGGACAGGGGGGAAGCTATGGCTACACCTTC
CASRRGQGGSYGYTF
>TRBD1|-|TRBJ2-7|TRBV20-1
TGCAGTACAGGGGGCTCCTACGAGCAGTACTTC
CSTGGSYEQYF
>TRBD1|-|TRBJ1-2|TRBV9
TGTGCCAGCAGCTACAGGGGTTCAGAATATGGCTACACCTTC
CASSYRGSEYGYTF
>TRBD1|-|TRBJ2-2|TRBV15
TGTGCCACCAGCAGTAGGACAGGAGCGAACACCGGGGAGCTGTTTTTT
CATSSRTGANTGELFF
>-|-|TRBJ1-1|TRBV10-3
TGTGCGCATCGAACAGGGACGAACACTGAAGCTTTCTTT
CAHRTGTNTEAFF
>TRBD1|-|TRBJ2-7|TRBV28
TGTGCCAGCGGGGACAGGATCCACGAGCAGTACTTC
CASGDRIHEQYF
>TRBD1|-|TRBJ1-2|TRBV19
TGTGCCAGTAGATCGGACAGGGGATTTTATGGCTACACCTTC
CASRSDRGFYGYTF
>-|-|TRBJ1-3|TRBV9
TGTGCCAGCAGCGTCGAGAGGACTGGAAACACCATATATTTT
CASSVERTGNTIYF
>TRBD1|few|TRBJ1-5|TRBV19
TGTGCCAGTAGTATCTCGGGACAGAGCAATCAGCCCCAGCATTTT
CASSISGQSNQPQHF
>TRBD1|-|TRBJ2-2|TRBV18
TGTGCCAGCTCACAACAGGGGGCGTTCCAGACCGGGGAGCTGTTTTTT
CASSQQGAFQTGELFF